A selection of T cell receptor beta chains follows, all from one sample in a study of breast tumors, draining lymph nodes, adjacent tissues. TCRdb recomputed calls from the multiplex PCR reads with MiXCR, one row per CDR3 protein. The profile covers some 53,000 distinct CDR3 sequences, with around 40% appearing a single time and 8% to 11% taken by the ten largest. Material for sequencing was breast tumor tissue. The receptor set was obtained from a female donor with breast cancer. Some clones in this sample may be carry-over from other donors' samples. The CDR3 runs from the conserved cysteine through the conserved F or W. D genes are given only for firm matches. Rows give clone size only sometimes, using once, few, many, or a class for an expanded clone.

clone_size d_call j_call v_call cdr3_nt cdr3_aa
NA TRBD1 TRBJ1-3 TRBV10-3 TGTGCCATCAGTGGACCGGGACAGGGGGATAACACCATATATTTT CAISGPGQGDNTIYF
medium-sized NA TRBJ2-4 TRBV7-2 TGTGCCAGCAGCTTAGGGGCACCCAAAAACATTCAGTACTTC CASSLGAPKNIQYF
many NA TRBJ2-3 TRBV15 TGTGCCACCAGCAGAGCCCGGCGGGATGGAACAGATACGCAGTATTTT CATSRARRDGTDTQYF
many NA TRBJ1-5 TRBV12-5 TGTGCTAGTGGTCCCACAGGGAGGTTGGAACAGCCCCAGCATTTT CASGPTGRLEQPQHF
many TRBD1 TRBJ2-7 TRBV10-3 TGTGCCATCAGTTCAGACAGGGGCCAAGGCGAGCAGTACTTC CAISSDRGQGEQYF
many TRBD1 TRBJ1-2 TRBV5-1 TGCGCCAGCAGCTTGGGGACAGGGAACTATGGCTACACCTTC CASSLGTGNYGYTF
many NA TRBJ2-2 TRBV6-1 TGTGCCAGCAGTGAAGCTGGTGTCGGGGAGCTGTTTTTT CASSEAGVGELFF
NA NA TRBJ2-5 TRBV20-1 TGCAGTGCTAGAGGCACACAAAACCTTCCGGGAGTCGTAGAGACCCAGTACTTC CSARGTQNLPGVVETQYF
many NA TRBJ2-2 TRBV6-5 TGTGCCAGCAGTCACCAATGGACTCACACCGGGGAGCTGTTTTTT CASSHQWTHTGELFF
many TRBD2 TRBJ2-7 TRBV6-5 TGTGCCAGCAGTTACGCAGATAGCGGGAGGCCTCTGGAGCAGTACTTC CASSYADSGRPLEQYF
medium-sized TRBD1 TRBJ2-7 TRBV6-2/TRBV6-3 TGTGCCAGCACCCACCCGGGACAGGGATTCCGCGAGCAGTACTTC CASTHPGQGFREQYF
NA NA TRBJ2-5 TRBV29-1 TGCAGCGTTGAAGATCTGATTGAGACCCAGTACTTC CSVEDLIETQYF
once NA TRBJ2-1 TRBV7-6 TGTGCCAGCAGCATCGATAATGAGCAGTTCTTC CASSIDNEQFF
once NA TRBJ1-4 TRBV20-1 TGCAGTGCTAGGACAGCTAGGACAACTAATGAAAAACTGTTTTTT CSARTARTTNEKLFF
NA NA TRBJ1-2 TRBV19 TGTGCCAGTAGTTCACGACAGGTCTATGGCTACACCTTC CASSSRQVYGYTF
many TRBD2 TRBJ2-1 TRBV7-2 TGTGCCAGCAGCTCGGGACTAGCAAGCAATGAGCAGTTCTTC CASSSGLASNEQFF